The rows below give T cell receptor beta chains drawn from one sample of a study of blood T cells in healthy people across ages. TCRdb fed the 5' RACE reads into MiXCR, producing one record per CDR3 protein. The sample yields roughly 730,000 distinct CDR3 sequences, 45% to 70% seen once. The sequenced material came from blood. These receptor sequences come from a middle-aged man in good health. The CDR3 runs from the conserved cysteine through the conserved F or W. The D gene is left open where the match is weak. Expanded clones get a size class; other rows say once, few or many, or leave the size out.

v_gene	j_gene	abundance	d_gene	CDR3aa	CDR3nt
TRBV14	TRBJ2-5	few	TRBD2	CASSQGRTRVNQETQYF	TGTGCCAGCAGCCAAGGGCGGACTAGGGTGAACCAAGAGACCCAGTACTTC
TRBV3-1	TRBJ2-6	-	-	CASSPHNTRTGANVLTF	TGTGCCAGCAGCCCACATAACACTAGAACTGGGGCCAACGTCCTGACTTTC
TRBV2	TRBJ2-7	-	-	CASKEQGPLGGEQYF	TGTGCCAGCAAAGAACAAGGGCCGCTGGGGGGTGAGCAGTACTTC
TRBV7-9	TRBJ2-2	-	TRBD2	CASSLTSGRFQPANTGELFF	TGTGCCAGCAGCCTTACTAGCGGGAGGTTCCAACCTGCGAACACCGGGGAGCTGTTTTTT
TRBV7-2	TRBJ2-5	few	-	CASSPMWETQYF	TGTGCCAGCAGCCCTATGTGGGAGACCCAGTACTTC
TRBV6-1	TRBJ1-4	-	TRBD1	CASKGTGSTNEKLFF	TGTGCCAGCAAAGGGACAGGTTCAACTAATGAAAAACTGTTTTTT
TRBV6-6	TRBJ1-2	-	TRBD1	CASREGQGIYGYTF	TGTGCCAGCAGAGAGGGACAGGGGATCTATGGCTACACCTTC
TRBV28	TRBJ2-1	-	-	CASVHRDLYNEQFF	TGTGCCAGCGTCCACCGGGACTTATACAATGAGCAGTTCTTC
TRBV4-1	TRBJ2-3	-	-	CASSQVLAIDTQYF	TGCGCCAGCAGCCAAGTGCTAGCAATAGATACGCAGTATTTT
TRBV20-1	TRBJ1-1	-	-	CSAKPPLVNTEAFF	TGCAGTGCTAAACCCCCACTGGTGAACACTGAAGCTTTCTTT
TRBV4-2	TRBJ2-3	-	-	CASSQDPGEADTQYF	TGTGCCAGCAGCCAAGATCCGGGAGAGGCAGATACGCAGTATTTT
TRBV7-2	TRBJ2-7	-	TRBD1	CASSSNRGDYEQYF	TGTGCCAGCAGCTCTAACAGGGGCGACTACGAGCAGTACTTC
TRBV5-1	TRBJ1-1	-	-	CASSPGDSRTEAFF	TGCGCCAGCAGCCCGGGGGACTCGCGCACTGAAGCTTTCTTT
TRBV20-1	TRBJ1-2	few	-	CSAGAGYGYTF	TGCAGTGCGGGTGCTGGCTATGGCTACACCTTC
TRBV7-2	TRBJ2-3	-	-	CASTPSFNTDTQYF	TGTGCCAGCACCCCGTCCTTCAACACAGATACGCAGTATTTT
TRBV5-5	TRBJ2-1	-	TRBD2	CASSLGGGRYNEQFF	TGTGCCAGCAGCTTGGGCGGGGGGCGGTACAATGAGCAGTTCTTC
TRBV12-3/TRBV12-4	TRBJ2-5	-	-	CASSLLEVARGQETQYF	TGTGCCAGCAGTTTGTTAGAGGTGGCTCGCGGGCAAGAGACCCAGTACTTC
TRBV27	TRBJ2-7	-	-	CASSRLGTYEQYF	TGTGCCAGCAGCCGTCTGGGAACCTACGAGCAGTACTTC
TRBV7-2	TRBJ2-7	few	-	CASSLGPGSSYEQYF	TGTGCCAGCAGCTTAGGTCCAGGGAGCTCCTACGAGCAGTACTTC
TRBV20-1	TRBJ1-6	-	-	CSARDRADNSPLHF	TGCAGTGCTAGAGACAGGGCTGATAATTCACCCCTCCACTTT